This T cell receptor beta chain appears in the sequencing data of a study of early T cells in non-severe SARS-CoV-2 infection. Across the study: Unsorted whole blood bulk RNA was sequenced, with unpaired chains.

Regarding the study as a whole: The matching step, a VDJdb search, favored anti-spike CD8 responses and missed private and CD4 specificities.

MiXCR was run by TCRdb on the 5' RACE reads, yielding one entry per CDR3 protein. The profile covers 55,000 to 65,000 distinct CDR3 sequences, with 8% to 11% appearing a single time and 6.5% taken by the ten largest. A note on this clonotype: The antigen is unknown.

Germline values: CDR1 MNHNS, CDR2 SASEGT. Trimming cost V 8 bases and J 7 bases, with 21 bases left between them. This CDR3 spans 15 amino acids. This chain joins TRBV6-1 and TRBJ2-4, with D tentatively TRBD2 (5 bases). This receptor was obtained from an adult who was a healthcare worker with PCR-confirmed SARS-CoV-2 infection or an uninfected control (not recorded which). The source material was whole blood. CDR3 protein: CASLNIFASGNIQYF. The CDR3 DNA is TGTGCCAGCCTCAACATTTTCGCCTCGGGGAACATTCAGTACTTC.